These T cell receptor beta chains were read from a single sample in a study of OX40 agonist ivuxolimab in advanced cancers. Repertoires were generated with immunoSEQ multiplex PCR, while TCRdb's copy carries only in-frame clones and drops some. The sample has 30,000 to 45,000 clones, 82% seen once. The sample here was CD4+ or CD8+ T cells sorted from blood, taken in a trial of the OX40 agonist ivuxolimab. The receptor set was obtained from an adult with an advanced solid tumor such as melanoma, head and neck, liver or kidney cancer. Both conserved end residues are part of each CDR3. The D gene is left open where the match is weak. Where a row states a size, it is once, few, many or the class of an expanded clone; other rows omit it.

d_call clone_size j_call v_call cdr3_nt cdr3_aa
. once TRBJ1-6 TRBV14 TGTGCCAGCAGGGAACAGGGAGGGAATTCACCCCTCCACTTT CASREQGGNSPLHF
TRBD1 . TRBJ1-5 TRBV19 TGTGCCAGTAGATTATCAGGGGGGGAGGTATGGCAGCCCCAGCATTTT CASRLSGGEVWQPQHF
. . TRBJ1-1 TRBV19 TGTGCCAGTAGTATTGTCCACAGGGAAGGAGTGGCTTTCTTT CASSIVHREGVAFF
. . TRBJ2-3 TRBV5-1 TGCGCCAGCAGGACAGTGGGGACAGATACGCAGTATTTT CASRTVGTDTQYF
. . TRBJ2-1 TRBV5-4 TGTGCCAGCAGCTTGGTCGATGAGCAGTTCTTC CASSLVDEQFF
TRBD2 . TRBJ2-1 TRBV11-3 TGTGCCAGCAGCTTAGACCTAGCGGGGGGGCCTAATGAGCAGTTCTTC CASSLDLAGGPNEQFF
. . TRBJ1-2 TRBV5-1 TGCGCCAGCAGCCTCCCTGGGGGAGCGGCAGGCGGCTACACCTTC CASSLPGGAAGGYTF
. once TRBJ1-5 TRBV6-1 TGTGCCAGCAGTGAAGGACGGACTAGTCAGCCCCAGCATTTT CASSEGRTSQPQHF
. . TRBJ1-5 TRBV6-1 TGTGCCAGCAGTGATGGGTATTGGGCTCAGCCCCAGCATTTT CASSDGYWAQPQHF
. medium-sized TRBJ2-5 TRBV5-1 TGCGCCAGCAGCTTGGAGGGCCTAAACCTGGAGACCCAGTACTTC CASSLEGLNLETQYF
. . TRBJ1-4 TRBV30 TGTGCCTGGAGCGTGGGGGGGGTACTGTTTTTT CAWSVGGVLFF
. few TRBJ1-2 TRBV7-2 TGTGCCAGCACCTTCCCCGGGGGGCAGTATGGCTACACCTTC CASTFPGGQYGYTF
. . TRBJ2-2 TRBV10-3 TGTGCCATCTCACCACCGAACACCGGGGAGCTGTTTTTT CAISPPNTGELFF
. . TRBJ1-2 TRBV5-1 TGCGCCAGCAGCTTGGGGGCGGGCCACTATGGCTACACCTTC CASSLGAGHYGYTF
. . TRBJ1-2 TRBV21-1 TGTGCCAGCAGCAAGGACTACTTAAACTCAGGGAGGGAAGGCTACACCTTC CASSKDYLNSGREGYTF
. . TRBJ1-2 TRBV2 TGTGCCAGCAATTCGGACGGTCCTGAGGGCTACACCTTC CASNSDGPEGYTF
TRBD1 . TRBJ2-5 TRBV4-1 TGCGCCAGCAGCTTTTGGACAGGACAAGAGACCCAGTACTTC CASSFWTGQETQYF
TRBD2 . TRBJ2-7 TRBV6-5 TGTGCCAGCAGTTTTAGCGGGGGATACGAGCAGTACTTC CASSFSGGYEQYF
. once TRBJ1-2 TRBV7-9 TGTGCCAGCAGCTCGGACAGCGGGGATCCTTATGGCTACACCTTC CASSSDSGDPYGYTF
. . TRBJ2-7 TRBV11-2 TGTGCCAGCAGCCCCGCAGGCAGGATAGGTTGGGAGCAGTACTTC CASSPAGRIGWEQYF
TRBD1 . TRBJ2-5 TRBV6-5 TGTGCCAGCAGTTACTTGCCCGGACAGGGACCCCAGTACTTC CASSYLPGQGPQYF
TRBD1 . TRBJ2-1 TRBV11-2 TGTGCCAGCAGCTTAGTTTGGCAGGGGGATCGATCGGAGTTCTTC CASSLVWQGDRSEFF
TRBD1 . TRBJ2-2 TRBV7-6 TGTGCCAGCAGCCCTTGGACAGGGCGGACCGGGGAGCTGTTTTTT CASSPWTGRTGELFF
. . TRBJ1-4 TRBV7-9 TGTGCCAGCAGCTACCGGGACCTTAATGAAAAACTGTTTTTT CASSYRDLNEKLFF
. . TRBJ1-2 TRBV29-1 TGCAGCGTTGGTCCCGGGGAGGGGTTTTATGGCTACACCTTC CSVGPGEGFYGYTF
. once TRBJ2-5 TRBV11-2 TGTGCCAGCAGCAACAGACGGGGCGCCGGGGAGACCCAGTACTTC CASSNRRGAGETQYF
. . TRBJ2-3 TRBV4-3 TGCGCCAGCAGCCAAGCTAGCACAGATACGCAGTATTTT CASSQASTDTQYF
TRBD2 once TRBJ2-1 TRBV5-4 TGTGCCAGCAGCCCAGCTTTTAGCGGGGGTTACAATGAGCAGTTCTTC CASSPAFSGGYNEQFF
. . TRBJ2-3 TRBV19 TGTGCCAGTAGAAGGGGGGATACGCAGTATTTT CASRRGDTQYF
TRBD1 . TRBJ1-2 TRBV25-1 TGTGCCAGCAGTGAATCGGTGGGACAGGGTGGCTATGGCTACACCTTC CASSESVGQGGYGYTF
TRBD1 . TRBJ2-3 TRBV7-9 TGTGCCAGCAGCTTACAGGGGGCGTTCGGGGATACGCAGTATTTT CASSLQGAFGDTQYF
. once TRBJ2-7 TRBV7-2 TGTGCCAGCAGCTCGCTGGACAGAGCCTACGAGCAGTACTTC CASSSLDRAYEQYF
. few TRBJ1-1 TRBV9 TGTGCCAGCGGGGATTTGTGGACTGAAGCTTTCTTT CASGDLWTEAFF
. . TRBJ1-1 TRBV5-1 TGCGCCAGCAGCTTAGTCTACACGGATACTGAAGCTTTCTTT CASSLVYTDTEAFF
. . TRBJ1-2 TRBV2 TGTGCCAGCAGTGAAGGGTACGCCTATGGCTACACCTTC CASSEGYAYGYTF
. . TRBJ2-2 TRBV6-5 TGTGGGGCTCGGGCTGGGACCGGGGAGCTGTTTTTT CGARAGTGELFF
TRBD2 once TRBJ2-1 TRBV2 TGTGCCAGCAGTGCCTGGGCTCCTAGCGGGGGGGCGGATGAGCAGTTCTTC CASSAWAPSGGADEQFF
. few TRBJ1-4 TRBV5-1 TGCGCCAGCAGCTTCCAGGGAGGTGAAAAACTGTTTTTT CASSFQGGEKLFF
. . TRBJ2-2 TRBV5-1 TGCGCCAGCAGCTCGGACACCTTGGGGATCGGGGAGCTGTTTTTT CASSSDTLGIGELFF
. . TRBJ1-5 TRBV18 TGTGCCAGCTCACCATCCGCCAGGGGCAATCAGCCCCAGCATTTT CASSPSARGNQPQHF
. . TRBJ1-4 TRBV4-3 TGCGCCAGCAGCCAAGTCGGAGATTCTGAAAAACTGTTTTTT CASSQVGDSEKLFF
TRBD1 . TRBJ1-1 TRBV6-6 TGTGCCAGCAGTTACTCCCAAGACAGGGCTGAAGCTTTCTTT CASSYSQDRAEAFF
. . TRBJ1-5 TRBV2 TGTGCCAGCAGTTCCCAAAACGTCGGGCGTCAGCCCCAGCATTTT CASSSQNVGRQPQHF
. . TRBJ2-7 TRBV6-7 TGTGCCAGCAGTCCCGGTCTGGGGTGTGCCTTCTACGAGCAGTACTTC CASSPGLGCAFYEQYF
TRBD2 . TRBJ2-3 TRBV11-3 TGTGCCAGCAGCCCATCACTAGCGGGGGTGGCAGATACGCAGTATTTT CASSPSLAGVADTQYF